These 10 T cell receptor beta chains originate from one sample sequenced in a study of spatial heterogeneity in lung cancer. MiXCR was run by TCRdb on the 5' RACE reads, yielding one entry per CDR3 protein. This repertoire shows some 120,000 distinct CDR3 sequences, over 9% found once; its top ten account for approximately 15%. The time point is: blood at routine non-recurrence follow-up after resection. Whole RNA from tumor, nontumor lung or frozen PBMC was sequenced unsorted. The sequencing here drew on PBMCs, taken at follow-up. The source of these receptors is a male donor with early-stage non-small cell lung cancer.

This clonotype was seen a handful of times. This chain connects TRBV7-8 to TRBJ2-3; 10 bases fit TRBD2. V trimming: 0 bases; J trimming: 2 bases; junction bases outside the gene matches: 5. CDR3 size: 17 residues. In germline, CDR1 is SGHVS, CDR2 FQNEAQ. The CDR3 is CASSLALAGASTDTQYF. CDR3 nucleotides: TGTGCCAGCAGCTTAGCCCTAGCGGGGGCTTCCACAGATACGCAGTATTTT.

This clonotype was seen at least ten times. The chain couples TRBV4-1 to TRBJ2-5; D may be TRBD1 (6 bases). CDR1 is MGHRA and CDR2 is YSYEKL in the germline V gene. With 4 bases removed from V and 4 bases from J, the gap between germline ends came to 10 bases. The CDR3 consists of 13 residues. CDR3 nucleotide sequence: TGCGCCAGCAGCCGTGAACAGGGAGAGACCCAGTACTTC. This translates into CASSREQGETQYF.

This clonotype was seen only once. The chain recombines TRBV6-2 or TRBV6-3 with TRBJ1-5; TRBD1 matches 9 bases. The V and J ends lost 2 bases and 0 bases, in that order; junction bases with no gene match: 14. Germline lookup yields CDR1 MNHEY and CDR2 SVGEGT. The CDR3 has 20 amino acids. This CDR3 reads CASSYRGTGQGTYSNQPQHF. CDR3 nucleotides: TGTGCCAGCAGTTACAGGGGAACGGGACAGGGCACCTATAGCAATCAGCCCCAGCATTTT.

This chain uses TRBV3-1 with TRBJ1-6; D unclear. Per the germline V gene, CDR1 is LGHDT and CDR2 is YNNKEL (reference sequence). Between the trimmed V and J ends, which lost 4 bases and 7 bases, there was a span of 14 bases. The length of the CDR3 is 15 residues. CDR3 nucleotide sequence: TGTGCCAGCAGCCGTCGCGGGGAGCCGAATTCACCCCTCCACTTT. Translated: CASSRRGEPNSPLHF.

This clonotype was picked up a small number of times. The chain joins TRBV30 to TRBJ2-7, with TRBD2 as a possible D gene (6 bases). CDR3 length: 15 amino acids. Germline V lookup: CDR1 GTSNPN, CDR2 SVGIG (reference sequence). Trimming removed 2 bases at V and 2 bases at J, with 16 bases between. CDR3 protein: CAWSFSRGKAYEQYF. CDR3 bases: TGTGCCTGGAGTTTCTCCCGGGGGAAGGCCTACGAGCAGTACTTC.

This clonotype was seen more than once but under ten times. The V call is TRBV28, the J call TRBJ2-1; perhaps TRBD1 as D (5 bases). The CDR3 sequence is 15 residues long. Germline-derived CDR1 and CDR2 are MDHEN and SYDVKM. The V and J ends lost 6 bases and 5 bases respectively, with 17 bases between them. The CDR3 here is CASSLGVLVNNEQFF. The CDR3 DNA reads TGTGCCAGCAGCTTAGGGGTTCTAGTGAACAATGAGCAGTTCTTC.

This clonotype appeared many times. V gene TRBV28 combines with J gene TRBJ2-7; D may be TRBD1 (5 bases). Germline V gene data show CDR1 as MDHEN and CDR2 as SYDVKM. The ends were cut back, 10 bases at V and 1 base at J, with 11 bases in the middle. This CDR3 contains 12 residues. The chain's CDR3 is CATDDSSYEQYF. The DNA for the CDR3 is TGTGCCACCGACGACAGTTCCTACGAGCAGTACTTC.

In regard to this clonotype: Compared with germline, one end of the junction differs, possibly owing to a read error. The genes are TRBV12-3 or TRBV12-4 and TRBJ1-1; no firm D call. The CDR3 consists of 11 residues. In nucleotides, the CDR3 is TGTGCCAGCAGTTTAGTAGCAGTTCGCGTCTTT. Translated: CASSLVAVRVF.

The DNA of the CDR3 is TGTGCCAGCAGCGGACAGCGTGCATCTAACTATGGCTACACCTTC. Amino acids: CASSGQRASNYGYTF. The rearrangement links TRBV6-1 to TRBJ1-2; possible D gene TRBD1, 6 bases. Trimming took 6 bases from V and 0 from J, leaving 14 bases between them. The V gene's germline CDR1 is MNHNS and CDR2 SASEGT. The CDR3 contains 15 residues.

The CDR3 is CASSASQDIKTQYF. DNA for the CDR3: TGTGCCAGCAGCGCAAGCCAGGACATTAAGACCCAGTACTTC. The chain has TRBV7-9 and TRBJ2-5; possible D gene TRBD1, 5 bases. V lost 5 bases to trimming and J lost 6 bases, with 16 bases between them. CDR3 size: 14 residues. Germline CDR1 SEHNR, CDR2 FQNEAQ (reference sequence).